This TCR beta chain was identified during a study of blood T cell repertoires in COVID-19. Study context: Sample material is recorded as cDNA or gDNA derived from T cells, B-cell-depleted T cells, or PBMCs.

Germline V gene lookup returns CDR1 SQVTM and CDR2 ANQGSEA. The CDR3 extends over 15 amino acids. J lost 3 bases, V lost 2 bases, and 9 bases had no gene match. Method: immunoSEQ multiplex PCR; TCRdb's copy keeps in-frame clones and lacks some. The table includes around 190,000 clones, around 83% detected once. The V gene is TRBV29-1, the J gene TRBJ1-1; 7 bases are a match to TRBD1. The source is a woman aged 70 to 79 with COVID-19, enrolled during active disease. Sequenced material: peripheral blood. This CDR3 is CSVEWDRSEDTEAFF. The CDR3 nucleotides read TGCAGCGTTGAATGGGACAGATCGGAGGACACTGAAGCTTTCTTT.